This TCR beta chain originates from a study of radiation and T cells in renal cell carcinoma. V lost 1 base, J lost 6 bases, and 13 bases lay in between. The germline CDR1 and CDR2 sequences are LNHDA and SQIVND (reference sequence). CDR3 size: 14 residues. Clones were read by immunoSEQ multiplex PCR, and TCRdb kept only the in-frame ones, dropping some. There are roughly 12,000 clones in the sample; about 33% occur only once, and 15% lies in the top ten. Treatment here: 15 Gy SBRT to primary tumor, nephrectomy 4 weeks later. Nephrectomy followed 15 Gy stereotactic body radiation by 4 weeks. General study points: From baseline, blood top tumor clonotypes peaked at 2 weeks post-radiation. Dominant CDR3 motifs were more common in irradiated tumors than controls.

Remarks on this clone: The antigen remains undetermined.

Specimen: tumor tissue, collected from a patient whose treatment included radiotherapy and nephrectomy. The sequence came from a man aged 60 to 69 with renal cell carcinoma. The chain joins TRBV19 to TRBJ2-7; D perhaps matches TRBD1 (5 bases). The CDR3 bases are TGTGCCAGTAGTATAGGAGCAGGACACGGCGAGCAGTACGTC. As protein: CASSIGAGHGEQYV.